The subject of this entry is one T cell receptor (beta chain). Its matching antigen is unknown. At one end the junction does not follow the germline gene, possibly because of a read error. TCRdb analysed the reads with MiXCR anew, one entry per CDR3 protein. Of some 940,000 distinct CDR3 sequences listed, 31% are singletons. This record belongs to a study of T cell repertoires in cytomegalovirus infection. There are 15 residues in the CDR3. CDR1 is SGHVS, CDR2 FQNEAQ, per germline. The V call is TRBV7-8, the J call TRBJ2-1; weak D call: TRBD2 (6 bases). This sequence was found in a human donor in good health (CMV status not recorded). Some clones in this sample may be carry-over from other donors' samples. Sequenced here: cultured CD8+ T cells from PBMCs, sampled from culture after CMV antigen stimulation. The CDR3: CTSSLTPPGVDEQFF. In DNA, the CDR3 is TGTACCAGCAGCTTGACGCCCCCGGGGGTGGATGAGCAGTTCTTC. Variable domain in full (rest from reference TRBV7-8 and TRBJ2-1): GAGVSQSPRYKVAKRGQDVALRCDPISGHVSLFWYQQALGQGPEFLTYFQNEAQLDKSGLPSDRFFAERPEGSVSTLKIQRTQQEDSAVYLCTSSLTPPGVDEQFFGPGTRLTVL.